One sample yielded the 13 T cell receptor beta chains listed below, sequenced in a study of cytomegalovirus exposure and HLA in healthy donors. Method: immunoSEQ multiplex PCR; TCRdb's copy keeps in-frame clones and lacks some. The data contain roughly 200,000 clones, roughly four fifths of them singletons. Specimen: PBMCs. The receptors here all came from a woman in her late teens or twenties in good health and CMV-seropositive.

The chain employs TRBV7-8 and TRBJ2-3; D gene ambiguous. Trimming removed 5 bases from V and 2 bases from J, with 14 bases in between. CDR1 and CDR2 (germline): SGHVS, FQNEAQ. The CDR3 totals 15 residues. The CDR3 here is CASSPRQTLTDTQYF. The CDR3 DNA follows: TGTGCCAGCAGCCCCAGACAAACCCTCACAGATACGCAGTATTTT.

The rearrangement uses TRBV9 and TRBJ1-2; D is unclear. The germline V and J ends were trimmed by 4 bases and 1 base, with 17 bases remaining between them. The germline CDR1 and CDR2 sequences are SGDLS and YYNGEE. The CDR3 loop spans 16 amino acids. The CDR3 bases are TGTGCCAGCAGCCAAGAGAGTGGCGGTTATAACTATGGCTACACCTTC. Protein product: CASSQESGGYNYGYTF.

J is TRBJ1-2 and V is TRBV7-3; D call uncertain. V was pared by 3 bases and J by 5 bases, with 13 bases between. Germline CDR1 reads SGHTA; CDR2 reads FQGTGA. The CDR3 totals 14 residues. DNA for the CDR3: TGTGCCAGCAGCTTGGGCGGGGTAGGATATGGCTACACCTTC. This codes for CASSLGGVGYGYTF.

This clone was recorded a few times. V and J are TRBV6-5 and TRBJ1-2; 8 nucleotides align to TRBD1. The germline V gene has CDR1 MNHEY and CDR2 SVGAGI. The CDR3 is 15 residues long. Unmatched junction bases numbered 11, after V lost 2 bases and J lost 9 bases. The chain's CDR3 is CASSYDRTGLLSYTF. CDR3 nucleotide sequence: TGTGCCAGCAGTTACGATAGGACAGGGCTCCTGAGCTACACCTTC.

DNA for the CDR3: TGTGCCAGCAGCTTAGTGAGACTAGCGGCGTACAATGAGCAGTTCTTC. Its protein is CASSLVRLAAYNEQFF. The chain uses TRBV13 and TRBJ2-1, with 9 bases that match TRBD2. The V gene's germline CDR1 is PRHDT and CDR2 FYEKMQ (reference sequence). CDR3 length equals 16 residues. With V trimmed by 1 base and J by 4 bases, 5 bases remained unmatched.

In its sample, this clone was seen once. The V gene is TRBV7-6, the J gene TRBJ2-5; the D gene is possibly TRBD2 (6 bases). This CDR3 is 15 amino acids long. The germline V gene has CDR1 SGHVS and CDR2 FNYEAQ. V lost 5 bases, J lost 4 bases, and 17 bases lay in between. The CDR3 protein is CASSARGGWRETQYF. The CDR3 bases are TGTGCCAGCAGCGCCCGTGGGGGGTGGAGAGAGACCCAGTACTTC.

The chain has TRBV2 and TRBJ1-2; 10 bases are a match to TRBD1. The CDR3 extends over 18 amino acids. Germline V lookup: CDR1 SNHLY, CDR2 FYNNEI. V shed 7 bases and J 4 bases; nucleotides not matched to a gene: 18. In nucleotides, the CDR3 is TGTGCCAGCACCCCAAGTTGGACAGGGGGTTCAAAATTCTATGGCTACACCTTC. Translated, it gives CASTPSWTGGSKFYGYTF.

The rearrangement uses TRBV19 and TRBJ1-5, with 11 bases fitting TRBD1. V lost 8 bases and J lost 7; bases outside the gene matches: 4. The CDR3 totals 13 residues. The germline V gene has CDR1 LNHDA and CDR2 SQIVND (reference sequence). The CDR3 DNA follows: TGTGCCAGTCGGACAGGGGGCGGGCAGCCCCAGCATTTT. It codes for CASRTGGGQPQHF.

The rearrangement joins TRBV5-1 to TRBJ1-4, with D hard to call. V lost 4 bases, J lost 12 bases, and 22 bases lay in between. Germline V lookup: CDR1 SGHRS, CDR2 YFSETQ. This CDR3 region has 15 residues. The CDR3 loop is CASSTTGPRRAELFF. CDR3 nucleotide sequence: TGCGCCAGCAGCACCACGGGCCCCCGGAGGGCGGAACTGTTTTTT.

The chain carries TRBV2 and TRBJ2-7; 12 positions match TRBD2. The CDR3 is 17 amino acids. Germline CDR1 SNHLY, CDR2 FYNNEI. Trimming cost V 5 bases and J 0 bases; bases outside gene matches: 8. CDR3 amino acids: CASSFLAGGVSSYEQYF. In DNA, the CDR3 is TGTGCCAGCAGTTTTCTAGCGGGGGGGGTAAGCTCCTACGAGCAGTACTTC. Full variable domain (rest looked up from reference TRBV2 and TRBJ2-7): EPEVTQTPSHQVTQMGQEVILRCVPISNHLYFYWYRQILGQKVEFLVSFYNNEISEKSEIFDDQFSVERPDGSNFTLKIRSTKLEDSAMYFCASSFLAGGVSSYEQYFGPGTRLTVT.

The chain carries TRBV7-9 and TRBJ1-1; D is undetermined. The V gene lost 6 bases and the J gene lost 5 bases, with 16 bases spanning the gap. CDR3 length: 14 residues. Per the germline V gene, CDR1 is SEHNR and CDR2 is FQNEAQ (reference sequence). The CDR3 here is CASRRGLADTEAFF. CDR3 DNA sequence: TGTGCCAGCAGGCGCGGGTTAGCAGATACTGAAGCTTTCTTT.

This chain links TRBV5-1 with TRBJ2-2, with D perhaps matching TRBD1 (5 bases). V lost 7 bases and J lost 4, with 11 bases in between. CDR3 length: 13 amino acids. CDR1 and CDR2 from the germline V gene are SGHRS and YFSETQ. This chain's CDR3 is CASGARVTGELFF. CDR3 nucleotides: TGCGCCAGCGGGGCCCGGGTCACCGGGGAGCTGTTTTTT.

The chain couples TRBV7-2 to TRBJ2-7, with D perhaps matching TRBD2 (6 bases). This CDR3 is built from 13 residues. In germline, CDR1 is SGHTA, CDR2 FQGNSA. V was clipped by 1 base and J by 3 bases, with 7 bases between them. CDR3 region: CASSLGRVYEQYF. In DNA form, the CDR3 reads TGTGCCAGCAGCTTAGGGAGGGTCTACGAGCAGTACTTC.